Included here is one T cell receptor (beta chain) sequence, with context. Its antigen is as yet unknown. This entry is derived from a study of PD-1 blockade in mismatch repair-deficient tumors. General observations from the study: Tumor-resident clones, often undetectable pretreatment in blood, expanded then contracted after pembrolizumab.

Mismatch repair deficiency was confirmed in all patients, by PCR or immunohistochemistry. Sequenced by immunoSEQ multiplex PCR; TCRdb stores in-frame clones only, minus some. The table includes 45,000 to 55,000 clones, about 84% detected once. Trimming removed 3 bases at V and 2 bases at J, with 10 bases between. Germline loops: CDR1 SGHNT, CDR2 YENEEA. This CDR3 is 14 amino acids long. The chain uses TRBV11-3 and TRBJ1-1, with D hard to call. Source: peripheral blood, taken roughly 21 weeks after starting pembrolizumab. The receptor's source is an adult with mismatch repair-deficient cancer. CDR3 amino acids: CASSLIGPNTEAFF. CDR3 DNA: TGTGCCAGCAGCTTGATAGGGCCTAACACTGAAGCTTTCTTT.